Each of the 10 T cell receptor beta chains below was sequenced from the same sample in a study of OX40 agonist ivuxolimab in advanced cancers. TCRdb's copy holds only in-frame clones and misses some; the assay was immunoSEQ multiplex PCR. The sample has about 120,000 clones, 80% to 90% seen once; the top ten hold around 0.53%. Material: CD4+ or CD8+ T cells sorted from blood, obtained in a trial of the OX40 agonist ivuxolimab. The receptors stem from an adult with an advanced solid tumor such as melanoma, head and neck, liver or kidney cancer.

The gene calls are TRBV5-1 and TRBJ2-2; D might be TRBD1 or TRBD2, each matching 5 bases. V shed 6 bases and J shed 7 bases, with 16 bases lying between them. CDR1 is SGHRS, CDR2 YFSETQ, per germline. This CDR3 spans 14 amino acids. The CDR3 here is CASTPGRFHGELFF. In DNA form, the CDR3 reads TGCGCCAGCACACCGGGACGTTTTCACGGGGAGCTGTTTTTT.

The gene calls are TRBV4-3 and TRBJ1-6; D remains ambiguous. The V end lost 0 bases, the J end lost 9 bases, and 9 bases lay between the germline ends. CDR1 and CDR2 from the germline V gene are LGHNA and YSLEER. This CDR3 comprises 14 residues. The CDR3 DNA reads as TGCGCCAGCAGCCAAGATATCAGCGCTTCACCCCTCCACTTT. Residues: CASSQDISASPLHF.

This clone occurred once. V is TRBV4-3 and J is TRBJ2-3; D may be TRBD1 or TRBD2 (5 bases each). V was pared by 4 bases and J by 2 bases, with 16 bases between. The CDR3 loop spans 16 amino acids. Germline V gene lookup returns CDR1 LGHNA and CDR2 YSLEER. CDR3 DNA sequence: TGCGCCAGCAGCCCCTCCGGGACCCTAAACACAGATACGCAGTATTTT. As protein: CASSPSGTLNTDTQYF.

This chain connects TRBV4-2 to TRBJ1-2; possible D gene TRBD1, 6 bases. Germline assignment: CDR1 LGHNA and CDR2 YNFKEQ. This CDR3 comprises 15 residues. Trimming stripped 4 bases from V and 0 bases from J, with 12 bases between. CDR3 region: CASSPRQAANYGYTF. The CDR3 nucleotides are TGTGCCAGCAGCCCCCGACAGGCTGCTAACTATGGCTACACCTTC.

As concerns this clone: Other DNA sequences in the same sample also yield this CDR3. The chain uses TRBV20-1 and TRBJ2-3; the D is unclear. Per the germline V gene, CDR1 is DFQATT and CDR2 is SNEGSKA (reference sequence). The CDR3 extends over 10 amino acids. Trimming shortened V by 0 bases and J by 7 bases, and 2 bases separated the two germline ends. In DNA form, the CDR3 reads TGCAGTGCTAGAGAGAATACGCAGTATTTT. This encodes CSARENTQYF.

The chain combines TRBV6-6 with TRBJ2-1; 11 nucleotides line up with TRBD2. The CDR3 is 15 residues long. V dropped 7 bases and J dropped 5; count of bases not matched to a gene: 7. Germline-derived CDR1 and CDR2 are MNHNY and SVGAGI (reference sequence). Written as DNA, the CDR3 is TGTGCCAGCACCAGTAGCGGGGGGGAACACAATGAGCAGTTCTTC. Translated, it gives CASTSSGGEHNEQFF.

This chain joins TRBV2 and TRBJ2-2, with 9 bases that match TRBD1. Germline trimming cut 3 bases from V and 5 bases from J; bases unmatched to any gene: 1. CDR1 SNHLY and CDR2 FYNNEI come from the germline V gene. The CDR3 runs to 14 residues. CDR3 region: CASSETGGTGELFF. The CDR3 DNA is TGTGCCAGCAGTGAGACAGGGGGGACCGGGGAGCTGTTTTTT.

V gene TRBV19 combines with J gene TRBJ1-5; perhaps TRBD1 as D (5 bases). This CDR3 region has 15 residues. CDR1 is LNHDA, CDR2 SQIVND, per germline (reference sequence). Deletions cut 6 bases from V and 0 bases from J, with 12 bases between. The chain's CDR3 is CASRRQSDSNQPQHF. DNA of the CDR3: TGTGCCAGTAGGAGACAGAGCGATAGCAATCAGCCCCAGCATTTT.

The rearrangement joins TRBV28 to TRBJ2-7; D might be TRBD2 (5 bases). Between the trimmed V and J ends, which lost 7 bases and 7 bases, there was a span of 23 bases. The CDR3 loop spans 15 amino acids. Germline V gives CDR1 MDHEN, CDR2 SYDVKM. The CDR3 loop is CASISGGWAPVEQYF. Written as DNA, the CDR3 is TGTGCCAGCATCTCGGGCGGGTGGGCCCCGGTTGAGCAGTACTTC.

The chain uses TRBV7-9 and TRBJ2-5; D unclear. Trimming took off 7 bases at V and 4 bases at J, with 10 bases between the two ends. This CDR3 is built from 12 residues. The germline V gene encodes CDR1 SEHNR and CDR2 FQNEAQ (reference sequence). CDR3 region: CASTPVGETQYF. The CDR3 DNA reads as TGTGCCAGCACCCCAGTAGGAGAGACCCAGTACTTC.